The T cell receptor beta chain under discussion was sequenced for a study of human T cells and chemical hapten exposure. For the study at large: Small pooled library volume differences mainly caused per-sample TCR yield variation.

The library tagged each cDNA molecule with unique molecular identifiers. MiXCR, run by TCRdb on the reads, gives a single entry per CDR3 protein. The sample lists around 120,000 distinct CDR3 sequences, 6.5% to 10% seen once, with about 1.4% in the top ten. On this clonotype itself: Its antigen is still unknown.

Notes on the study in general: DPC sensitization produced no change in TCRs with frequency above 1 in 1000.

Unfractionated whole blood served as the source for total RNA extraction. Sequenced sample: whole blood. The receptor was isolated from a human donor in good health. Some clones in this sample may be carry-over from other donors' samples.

In nucleotides, the CDR3 is TGTGCCACCAGCAGAGCCCCGACTAGCGGTTACAATGAGCAGTTCTTC. Its translation: CATSRAPTSGYNEQFF. V gene TRBV15 combines with J gene TRBJ2-1, with 9 nucleotides matching TRBD2. CDR1 and CDR2 from the germline V gene are LNHNV and YYDKDF (reference sequence). With V trimmed by 1 base and J by 4 bases, 5 bases remained unmatched. This CDR3 region has 16 residues.